Each of the 26 T cell receptor beta chains below was sequenced from the same sample in a study of T cells after posttransplantation cyclophosphamide. Clones were sequenced by immunoSEQ multiplex PCR, and TCRdb holds only the in-frame ones, with some missing. The sample includes roughly 9,200 clones, roughly 89% seen only once; the top ten take 1.5% to 2%. The sample was memory CD4+ T cells sorted from PBMCs. These receptor sequences come from a woman in her sixties or seventies in good health, CMV-negative, and a related stem cell transplant donor.

The table lists this clone with a count of one. This chain links TRBV18 with TRBJ1-1; 9 nucleotides match TRBD1. V lost 4 bases to trimming and J lost 4 bases; unmatched junction nucleotides: 4. Germline V gene sequence: CDR1 KGHSH, CDR2 LQKENI. This CDR3 is built from 14 residues. The CDR3 spells CASSHSTGGTEAFF. The CDR3 bases are TGTGCCAGCTCACACTCGACAGGGGGCACTGAAGCTTTCTTT.

The chain combines TRBV2 with TRBJ1-2; D is perhaps TRBD1 (6 bases). The ends were cut back, 1 base at V and 4 bases at J, with 13 bases in the middle. The germline V gene encodes CDR1 SNHLY and CDR2 FYNNEI. CDR3 size: 15 residues. CDR3: CASSEGGLGGYGYTF. CDR3 nucleotide sequence: TGTGCCAGCAGTGAAGGGGGGTTAGGGGGCTATGGCTACACCTTC.

The sample holds a few counts of this clone. The rearrangement joins TRBV28 to TRBJ1-2; 8 nucleotides align to TRBD1. The CDR3 is 13 residues long. Germline V gene lookup returns CDR1 MDHEN and CDR2 SYDVKM. V lost 6 bases to trimming and J lost 4 bases; unmatched junction nucleotides: 4. The DNA of the CDR3 is TGTGCCAGCAGAACCGGGACAGGCTATGGCTACACCTTC. Translation gives CASRTGTGYGYTF.

The chain uses TRBV6-6 and TRBJ2-5; D is possibly TRBD1 (6 bases). V dropped 2 bases and J dropped 7 bases, with 11 bases sitting between them. CDR3 size: 13 residues. Per the germline V gene, CDR1 is MNHNY and CDR2 is SVGAGI (reference sequence). This chain's CDR3 is CASSYPTGSTQYF. The CDR3 nucleotides read TGTGCCAGCAGTTACCCTACAGGGTCGACCCAGTACTTC.

The chain combines TRBV28 with TRBJ1-4, with no clear D. CDR3 size: 14 residues. Germline CDR1 is MDHEN and CDR2 is SYDVKM. V dropped 3 bases and J dropped 7 bases, with 12 bases sitting between them. CDR3: CASSLRGLGEKLFF. Here the CDR3 DNA reads TGTGCCAGCAGTTTGCGGGGTCTGGGTGAAAAACTGTTTTTT.

This sequence joins TRBV4-2 and TRBJ1-5, with 8 bases fitting TRBD1. V lost 3 bases to trimming and J lost 0 bases; unmatched junction nucleotides: 7. This CDR3 comprises 17 residues. CDR1 is LGHNA and CDR2 is YNFKEQ in the germline V gene. CDR3 protein: CASSHDTGGVSNQPQHF. The CDR3 DNA reads TGTGCCAGCAGCCACGACACAGGGGGGGTTAGCAATCAGCCCCAGCATTTT.

The genes are TRBV27 and TRBJ2-3; 15 bases are shared with TRBD2. The V segment lost 5 bases and the J segment 5 bases; nucleotides outside the gene matches: 5. CDR3 length: 16 residues. Germline CDR1 is MNHEY and CDR2 is SMNVEV (reference sequence). The CDR3 DNA is TGTGCCAGCAGTGGGACTAGCGGGGGGTCGAGAGATACGCAGTATTTT. Amino acid sequence: CASSGTSGGSRDTQYF.

This chain joins TRBV29-1 and TRBJ2-3, with D unclear. Trimming removed 8 bases from V and 6 bases from J, with 15 bases in between. Looked up from germline, CDR1 is SQVTM and CDR2 is ANQGSEA. The CDR3 consists of 12 residues. CDR3 coding DNA: TGCAGCCACTCCGTTTCGTCCGATACGCAGTATTTT. Protein: CSHSVSSDTQYF.

The V call is TRBV28, the J call TRBJ1-5; 8 bases are a match to TRBD1. The CDR3 is 15 amino acids. V lost 6 bases to trimming and J lost 4 bases; unmatched junction nucleotides: 8. The germline V gene has CDR1 MDHEN and CDR2 SYDVKM. For the CDR3, the DNA is TGTGCCAGCAGCTCCGGGACAGGCCAAAATCAGCCCCAGCATTTT. Translation: CASSSGTGQNQPQHF.

The chain combines TRBV9 with TRBJ1-5, with D unclear. The CDR3 loop spans 15 amino acids. Trimming removed 0 bases at V and 3 bases at J, with 10 bases between. Germline CDR1 SGDLS, CDR2 YYNGEE. The CDR3 sequence is CASSVGSGINQPQHF. The CDR3, as DNA: TGTGCCAGCAGCGTAGGGTCAGGTATCAATCAGCCCCAGCATTTT.

The chain's CDR3 is CASSIWDSGGTQYF. CDR3 nucleotide sequence: TGTGCCAGCAGCATTTGGGACTCGGGGGGGACCCAGTACTTC. V gene TRBV9 combines with J gene TRBJ2-5; 7 bases agree with TRBD2. Losses at the gene ends were 4 bases for V and 7 bases for J; bases not matched to a gene: 10. Germline values: CDR1 SGDLS, CDR2 YYNGEE. This CDR3 contains 14 residues.

The gene calls are TRBV6-6 and TRBJ1-5, with 7 bases lining up with TRBD1. The trim removed 4 bases at V and 7 bases at J, leaving 10 bases unmatched. CDR1 MNHNY and CDR2 SVGAGI come from the germline V gene (reference sequence). The CDR3 has 15 amino acids. The CDR3 sequence: CASSSREGAGQPQHF. The CDR3 DNA sequence: TGTGCCAGCAGTTCCCGGGAGGGGGCTGGCCAGCCCCAGCATTTT.

The rearrangement uses TRBV2 and TRBJ1-5, with 12 bases fitting TRBD1. Trimming cost V 10 bases and J 5 bases; bases outside gene matches: 15. Germline CDR1 reads SNHLY; CDR2 reads FYNNEI. This CDR3 spans 17 amino acids. The CDR3 sequence is CANPRDRGRSFYQPQHF. CDR3 DNA: TGTGCCAACCCCCGGGACAGGGGGCGGTCTTTCTATCAGCCCCAGCATTTT.

This clone was observed a handful of times. V gene TRBV9 combines with J gene TRBJ2-7; 7 nucleotides align to TRBD2. The CDR3 totals 14 residues. Per germline, CDR1 SGDLS and CDR2 YYNGEE. V trimming: 4 bases; J trimming: 2 bases; junction bases outside the gene matches: 6. CDR3 nucleotide sequence: TGTGCCAGCAGCTTCCGGGACTATACCTACGAGCAGTACTTC. Amino acids: CASSFRDYTYEQYF.

The chain is built from TRBV6-1 and TRBJ1-2; D might be TRBD1 (6 bases). Looked up from germline, CDR1 is MNHNS and CDR2 is SASEGT. Trimming pared 6 bases from V and 3 bases from J, leaving 17 bases between. The CDR3 is 15 residues long. CDR3 sequence (DNA): TGTGCCAGCAGGGTAAACCAGGGGTGGGACTATGGCTACACCTTC. This encodes CASRVNQGWDYGYTF.

The V and J genes are TRBV7-2 and TRBJ2-7; 8 positions agree with TRBD1. The junction had 8 bases not matched to a gene; V was cut back by 3 bases and J by 7 bases. Looked up from germline, CDR1 is SGHTA and CDR2 is FQGNSA. CDR3 size: 14 residues. The chain's CDR3 is CASSFGQGNTEQYV. The CDR3 DNA follows: TGTGCCAGCAGCTTTGGACAGGGAAATACGGAGCAGTACGTC.

The chain has TRBV10-1 and TRBJ2-1, with 8 bases that match TRBD1. From germline, CDR1 is WNHNN and CDR2 SYGVQD (reference sequence). V dropped 4 bases and J dropped 4; count of bases not matched to a gene: 6. CDR3 length: 15 residues. Written as DNA, the CDR3 is TGCGCCAGCAGTGGGGGGACAGGAGCTTACAATGAGCAGTTCTTC. It yields the protein CASSGGTGAYNEQFF.

This rearrangement joins TRBV5-1 to TRBJ2-3; a possible D gene is TRBD2 (6 bases). V was clipped by 4 bases and J by 1 base, with 13 bases between them. The CDR3 sequence is 15 residues long. The germline gives CDR1 SGHRS, CDR2 YFSETQ. The DNA for the CDR3 is TGCGCCAGCAGCCCCTCGGGGGTCGGCACAGATACGCAGTATTTT. It codes for CASSPSGVGTDTQYF.

The J gene is TRBJ2-2, the V gene TRBV5-1, with D hard to call. Germline V lookup: CDR1 SGHRS, CDR2 YFSETQ. Deletions cut 4 bases from V and 6 bases from J, with 13 bases between. CDR3 size: 14 residues. The CDR3 region has the DNA TGCGCCAGCAGCCCACTGACCAGCGCCGGGGAGCTGTTTTTT. Protein sequence: CASSPLTSAGELFF.

The chain joins TRBV29-1 to TRBJ2-7, with D possibly being TRBD2 (5 bases). Trimming took off 5 bases at V and 7 bases at J, with 18 bases between the two ends. Germline V gene data show CDR1 as SQVTM and CDR2 as ANQGSEA. The CDR3 consists of 13 residues. The CDR3 DNA reads TGCAGCGTTCTCCCATGGGGAGCTGGGGAGCAGTACTTC. This gives the protein CSVLPWGAGEQYF.

The chain employs TRBV9 and TRBJ2-1, with 16 bases identical to TRBD2. The CDR3 runs 18 residues. The V gene's germline CDR1 is SGDLS and CDR2 YYNGEE. Trimming removed 3 bases from V and 3 bases from J; junction bases left unmatched: 6. The CDR3 loop is CASSAEGTSGRVYNEQFF. The DNA of the CDR3 is TGTGCCAGCAGCGCAGAGGGGACTAGCGGGAGGGTCTACAATGAGCAGTTCTTC. Together with reference TRBV9 and TRBJ2-1, the CDR3 gives the full variable domain: DSGVTQTPKHLITATGQRVTLRCSPRSGDLSVYWYQQSLDQGLQFLIQYYNGEERAKGNILERFSAQQFPDLHSELNLSSLELGDSALYFCASSAEGTSGRVYNEQFFGPGTRLTVL.

This chain connects TRBV7-2 to TRBJ2-2, with 7 nucleotides matching TRBD2. V was clipped by 1 base and J by 0 bases; unmatched bases: 5. Germline CDR1 SGHTA, CDR2 FQGNSA. This CDR3 has 17 residues. The CDR3: CASSLGRREANTGELFF. The CDR3 nucleotides read TGTGCCAGCAGCTTAGGACGCCGGGAGGCGAACACCGGGGAGCTGTTTTTT.

This chain connects TRBV7-6 to TRBJ2-1; 9 nucleotides line up with TRBD1. Trimming removed 4 bases from V and 1 base from J; junction bases left unmatched: 2. This CDR3 is built from 15 residues. Germline CDR1 and CDR2: SGHVS and FNYEAQ. CDR3 coding DNA: TGTGCCAGCAGCTCCGGGACAGGGTCCTACAATGAGCAGTTCTTC. Protein sequence: CASSSGTGSYNEQFF.

This clone was seen only once. Mismatch with germline at one junction end may stem from a read error. The sample contains more than one DNA sequence encoding this CDR3. This chain uses TRBV19 with TRBJ1-6; 8 bases align to TRBD1. In germline, CDR1 is LNHDA, CDR2 SQIVND (reference sequence). The CDR3 loop spans 15 amino acids. CDR3 sequence: CASSSQGAGNSPLHF. CDR3 DNA: TGTGCCAGTAGTTCCCAGGGGGCAGGAAATTCCCCCCTCCACTTT.

This clone showed up just once. This chain joins TRBV14 and TRBJ2-2, with 9 bases identical to TRBD2. With 1 base clipped from V and 5 bases from J, the junction kept 8 bases outside the gene matches. From germline, CDR1 is SGHDN and CDR2 FVKESK. The CDR3 totals 17 residues. Here the CDR3 reads CASSQVLIAGETGELFF. CDR3 in DNA: TGTGCCAGCAGCCAAGTTTTGATAGCGGGGGAAACCGGGGAGCTGTTTTTT.

This chain links TRBV4-2 with TRBJ2-2; 11 bases align to TRBD2. Trimming cost V 0 bases and J 6 bases; bases outside gene matches: 3. Germline V lookup: CDR1 LGHNA, CDR2 YNFKEQ. This CDR3 is 16 amino acids long. CDR3 residues: CASSQDPGLAAGELFF. CDR3 DNA sequence: TGTGCCAGCAGCCAAGATCCGGGACTAGCGGCCGGGGAGCTGTTTTTT.